This record concerns one T cell receptor (beta chain) sequence. As yet, its antigen is unknown. The data derive from a study of T cell responses to AZD1222 COVID-19 vaccine. Study-wide context: Researchers grouped second doses given at about 4 or about 12 weeks into one pool.

Some clones are missing from TCRdb's copy, which holds only in-frame ones; the method was immunoSEQ multiplex PCR. The sample includes under 95,000 clones, nearly 90% seen only once; the top ten take about 8.4%. V was cut by 0 bases and J by 0 bases, with 8 bases left in between. CDR3 length: 15 amino acids. Germline V gene sequence: CDR1 SGHNT, CDR2 YYREEE (reference sequence). Study-level points and caveats: All repertoire sampling was performed exclusively after the peak T cell response. Spike-wide vaccine-associated CD4 TCRs dominated at 160-218 and 743-854.

Source: peripheral blood, taken on day 0 of AZD1222 vaccination. The sequence derives from an adult in good health. The rearrangement uses TRBV5-4 and TRBJ2-3; possibly TRBD2 for D (5 bases). CDR3 DNA: TGTGCCAGCAGCTTGGCCCCGGGAAGCACAGATACGCAGTATTTT. This encodes CASSLAPGSTDTQYF.